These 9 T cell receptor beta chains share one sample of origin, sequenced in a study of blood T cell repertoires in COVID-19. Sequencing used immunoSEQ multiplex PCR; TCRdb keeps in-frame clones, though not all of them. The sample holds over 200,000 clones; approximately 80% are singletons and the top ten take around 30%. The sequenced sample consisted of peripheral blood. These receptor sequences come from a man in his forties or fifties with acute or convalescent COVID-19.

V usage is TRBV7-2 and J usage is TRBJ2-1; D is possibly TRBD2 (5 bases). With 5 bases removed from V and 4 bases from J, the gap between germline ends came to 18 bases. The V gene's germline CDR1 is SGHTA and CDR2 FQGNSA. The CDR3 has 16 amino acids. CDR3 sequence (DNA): TGTGCCAGCAGCCAACAGAGCGGTAGTGTATACAATGAGCAGTTCTTC. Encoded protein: CASSQQSGSVYNEQFF.

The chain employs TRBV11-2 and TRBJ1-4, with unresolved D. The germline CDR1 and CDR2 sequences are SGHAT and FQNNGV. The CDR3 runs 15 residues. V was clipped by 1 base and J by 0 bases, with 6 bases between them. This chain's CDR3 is CASSLAGATNEKLFF. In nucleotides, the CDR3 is TGTGCCAGCAGCTTAGCCGGGGCAACTAATGAAAAACTGTTTTTT.

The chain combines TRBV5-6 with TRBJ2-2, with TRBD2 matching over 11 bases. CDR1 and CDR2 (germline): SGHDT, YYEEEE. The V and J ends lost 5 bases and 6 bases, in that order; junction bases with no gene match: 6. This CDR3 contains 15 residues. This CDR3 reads CASRSDSGRAGELFF. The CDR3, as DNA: TGTGCCAGCAGATCTGATAGCGGGAGGGCCGGGGAGCTGTTTTTT. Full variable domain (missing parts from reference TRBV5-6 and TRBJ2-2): DAGVTQSPTHLIKTRGQQVTLRCSPKSGHDTVSWYQQALGQGPQFIFQYYEEEERQRGNFPDRFSGHQFPNYSSELNVNALLLGDSALYLCASRSDSGRAGELFFGEGSRLTVL.

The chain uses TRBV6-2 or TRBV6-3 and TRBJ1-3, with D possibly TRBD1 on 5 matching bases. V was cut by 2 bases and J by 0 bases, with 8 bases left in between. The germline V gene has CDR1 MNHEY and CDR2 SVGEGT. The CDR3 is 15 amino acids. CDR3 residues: CASSYVDSSGNTIYF. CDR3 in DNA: TGTGCCAGCAGTTACGTTGACAGCTCTGGAAACACCATATATTTT.

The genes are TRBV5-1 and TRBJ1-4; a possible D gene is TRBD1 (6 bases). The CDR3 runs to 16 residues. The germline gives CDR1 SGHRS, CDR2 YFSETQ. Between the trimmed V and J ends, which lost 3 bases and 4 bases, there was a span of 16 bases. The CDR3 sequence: CASSWARTDLNEKLFF. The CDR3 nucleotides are TGCGCCAGCAGCTGGGCCCGGACAGACCTTAATGAAAAACTGTTTTTT.

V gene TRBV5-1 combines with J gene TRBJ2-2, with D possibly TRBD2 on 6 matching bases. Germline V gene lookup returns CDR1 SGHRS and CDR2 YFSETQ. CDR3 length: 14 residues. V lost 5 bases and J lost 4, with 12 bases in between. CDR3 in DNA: TGCGCCAGCAGGGCCCTCGGGGGCACCGGGGAGCTGTTTTTT. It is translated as CASRALGGTGELFF.

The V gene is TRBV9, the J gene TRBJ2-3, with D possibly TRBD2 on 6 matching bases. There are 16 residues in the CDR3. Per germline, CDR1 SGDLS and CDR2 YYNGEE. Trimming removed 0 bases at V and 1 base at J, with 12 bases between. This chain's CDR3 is CASSVVGGPGTDTQYF. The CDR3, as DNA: TGTGCCAGCAGCGTAGTTGGAGGGCCAGGCACAGATACGCAGTATTTT.

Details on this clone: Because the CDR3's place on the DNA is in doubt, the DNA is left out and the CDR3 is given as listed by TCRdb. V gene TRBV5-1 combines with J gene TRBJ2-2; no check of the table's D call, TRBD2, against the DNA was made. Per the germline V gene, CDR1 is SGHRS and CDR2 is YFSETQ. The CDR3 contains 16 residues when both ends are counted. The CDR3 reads CASSSSLAGVGGELFF.

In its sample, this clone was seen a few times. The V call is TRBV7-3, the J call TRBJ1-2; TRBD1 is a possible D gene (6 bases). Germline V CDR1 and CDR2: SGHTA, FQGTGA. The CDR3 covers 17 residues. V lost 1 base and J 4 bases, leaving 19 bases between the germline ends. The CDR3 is CASSLRAMGTLFYGYTF. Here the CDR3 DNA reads TGTGCCAGCAGCTTAAGGGCGATGGGGACACTTTTCTATGGCTACACCTTC.